This T cell receptor (beta chain) stems from a study of blood T cell repertoires in COVID-19. Study-level background: In each case, the material was cDNA or gDNA derived from T cells, B-cell-depleted T cells, or PBMCs.

The germline V gene encodes CDR1 SQVTM and CDR2 ANQGSEA. The CDR3 has 13 amino acids. V lost 3 bases to trimming and J lost 8 bases; unmatched junction nucleotides: 9. The protocol was immunoSEQ multiplex PCR, while the TCRdb copy is restricted to in-frame clones and leaves out a portion. The table shows roughly 130,000 clones, with more than 75% occurring only once. Sequencing input: peripheral blood. The clonotype comes from a woman in her sixties with acute or convalescent COVID-19. The chain has TRBV29-1 and TRBJ1-2, with 7 bases aligning to TRBD1. CDR3 in amino acids: CSVDVAAGGGYTF. The CDR3 DNA reads as TGCAGCGTTGATGTAGCGGCAGGGGGAGGCTACACCTTC.